This T cell receptor beta chain originates from a study of T cell responses to AZD1222 COVID-19 vaccine. Here immunoSEQ multiplex PCR was the method, and the copy in TCRdb shows in-frame clones only, minus some. The repertoire consists of some 100,000 clones, with about nine tenths occurring once and the leading ten covering more than 1.5%. This CDR3 contains 14 residues. Germline CDR1 and CDR2: SGHNT and YENEEA. V lost 0 bases and J 0 bases, leaving 5 bases between the germline ends. This specimen consisted of peripheral blood, obtained on day 0 of AZD1222 vaccination. This TCR was sampled from an adult in good health. This chain uses TRBV11-3 with TRBJ1-1; no clear D gene. The CDR3 sequence: CASSLDGVNTEAFF. CDR3 sequence (DNA): TGTGCCAGCAGCTTAGATGGGGTGAACACTGAAGCTTTCTTT. The full variable domain, rest sourced from reference TRBV11-3 and TRBJ1-1, is EAGVVQSPRYKIIEKKQPVAFWCNPISGHNTLYWYLQNLGQGPELLIRYENEEAVDDSQLPKDRFSAERLKGVDSTLKIQPAELGDSAVYLCASSLDGVNTEAFFGQGTRLTVV.